Ten or more counts support the clone carrying this TCR beta chain. These data originate in a study of T cells in Graves' hyperthyroidism and ophthalmopathy. Trimming took off 3 bases at V and 6 bases at J, with 8 bases between the two ends. Germline CDR1 MDHEN, CDR2 SYDVKM. This CDR3 spans 12 amino acids. Using RNA transcripts as the source, TCR beta CDR3 regions were amplified. HTBI primers were the set used in a first-round RT-PCR of the TCR CDR3. TCRdb itself ran the multiplex PCR reads through MiXCR, one entry per CDR3 protein. The sample shows a few hundred thousand distinct CDR3 sequences, around 17% of them seen only once.

V is TRBV28 and J is TRBJ1-1; the D is unclear. This receptor was obtained from a woman in her forties or fifties with Graves' hyperthyroidism. Material for sequencing was blood. The CDR3 sequence: CASSLIRAEAFF. In DNA, the CDR3 is TGTGCCAGCAGTTTGATTCGCGCTGAAGCTTTCTTT.